The clone carrying this T cell receptor (beta chain) was counted a few times. Alongside a J-beta primer mix, a sample-barcoded 5' primer served in a second PCR lasting roughly 6 to 11 cycles. Each CDR3 protein gets one entry after TCRdb re-called the 5' RACE reads with MiXCR. This sample has hundreds of thousands of distinct CDR3 sequences; under 25% occur once, and the top ten carry approximately 3.6%. The source of the sample is a study of blood T cells in healthy people across ages. This CDR3 has 15 amino acids. J gave up 13 bases and V 0 bases, and 8 bases lay outside the gene matches. CDR1 and CDR2 (germline): LGHDT, YNNKEL (reference sequence).

The TCR comes from an older man in good health. The source material was blood. The chain uses TRBV3-1 and TRBJ1-6, with TRBD1 matching 8 bases. The CDR3 DNA reads TGTGCCAGCAGCCAAGATGGGCAGGGGGCTCGGCCCCTCCACTTT. This gives the protein CASSQDGQGARPLHF.